This entry features one T cell receptor beta chain sequence. MiXCR, applied by TCRdb to the reads, yields one record per CDR3 protein. The table records about 180,000 distinct CDR3 sequences, around 14% of them present only once. The CDR3 extends over 12 amino acids. CDR1 SQVTM and CDR2 ANQGSEA come from the germline V gene. V was pared by 5 bases and J by 4 bases, with 11 bases between. The entry originates in a study of T cell repertoires in cytomegalovirus infection. This TCR was recovered from a human donor in good health (CMV status not recorded). Some clones in this sample may be carry-over from other donors' samples. What was sequenced was PBMCs. The rearrangement joins TRBV29-1 to TRBJ1-2; D might be TRBD1 (6 bases). The CDR3 nucleotides read TGCAGCGTTTACAGGGTCACCTATGGCTACACCTTC. Amino acid sequence: CSVYRVTYGYTF.